Each of the 7 T cell receptor beta chains below was sequenced from the same sample in a study of regulatory T cells in long-lasting Graves disease. As to time point: persistent/refractory GD, antithyroid drugs over 5 years with positive TRAb. The TCR library was made from RNA that had been extracted from PBMCs in TRIzol. To make TCR beta libraries, researchers used iRepertoire HTBI primers and Arm-PCR of CDR3 regions. MiXCR, run by TCRdb on the multiplex PCR reads, gives a single entry per CDR3 protein. In the table there are a few hundred thousand distinct CDR3 sequences, 22% of which are singletons. This material consisted of peripheral blood mononuclear cells (PBMCs), taken when the disease was refractory, from a patient treated with antithyroid drugs. These receptors came from a female donor with Graves disease.

This clonotype showed up many times. The chain uses TRBV2 and TRBJ1-6; D gene ambiguous. Germline assignment: CDR1 SNHLY and CDR2 FYNNEI. This CDR3 comprises 14 residues. V was clipped by 2 bases and J by 7 bases, with 9 bases between them. CDR3 coding DNA: TGTGCCAGCAGTGAATTGGAGGGAAATTCACCCCTCCACTTT. Residues: CASSELEGNSPLHF.

The rearrangement links TRBV7-9 to TRBJ1-2; tentatively, D is TRBD1 (5 bases). CDR1 is SEHNR and CDR2 is FQNEAQ in the germline V gene (reference sequence). The CDR3 loop spans 15 amino acids. V was pared by 4 bases and J by 4 bases, with 16 bases between. CDR3 in amino acids: CASSSGPSAGYGYTF. The CDR3 DNA reads as TGTGCCAGCAGCTCGGGACCTTCGGCAGGCTATGGCTACACCTTC.

This chain joins TRBV6-2 or TRBV6-3 and TRBJ2-7, with 13 bases identical to TRBD2. V was clipped by 5 bases and J by 4 bases; unmatched bases: 5. From germline, CDR1 is MNHEY and CDR2 SVGEGT. The CDR3 totals 15 residues. The CDR3 loop is CASSEGTSGIYEQYF. The CDR3 nucleotides read TGTGCCAGCAGTGAAGGGACTAGCGGGATATACGAGCAGTACTTC.

Worth noting for this clonotype: A much bigger clone sits one base away, suggesting this may be a read error. V gene TRBV6-2 or TRBV6-3 combines with J gene TRBJ2-5, with TRBD2 matching 10 bases. With V trimmed by 4 bases and J by 5 bases, 13 bases remained unmatched. Germline CDR1 reads MNHEY; CDR2 reads SVGEGT. The CDR3 consists of 17 residues. CDR3 residues: CASSCERTSGVDETQYF. CDR3 in DNA: TGTGCCAGCAGTTGCGAGCGTACTAGCGGGGTAGATGAGACCCAGTACTTC.

A word on this clonotype: One end of the junction does not line up with germline, which may come from a read error. This chain uses TRBV12-3 or TRBV12-4 with TRBJ1-2, with TRBD1 as a possible D gene (5 bases). The CDR3 totals 14 residues. CDR3 loop: CASSLLIVQGGCTF. The CDR3 nucleotides read TGTGCCAGCAGTTTATTAATTGTTCAGGGCGGCTGCACCTTC.

This chain uses TRBV6-5 with TRBJ2-2; 7 bases map to TRBD2. This CDR3 has 16 amino acids. Germline assignment: CDR1 MNHEY and CDR2 SVGAGI. Germline trimming cut 3 bases from V and 7 bases from J; bases unmatched to any gene: 11. In DNA, the CDR3 is TGTGCCAGCAGTTATCGGGACTACGGCATCATCGGGGAGCTGTTTTTT. Translated, it gives CASSYRDYGIIGELFF.

Note on this clonotype: A much larger clone sits a single nucleotide away, making a read error possible. This rearrangement joins TRBV11-3 to TRBJ2-7, with D possibly TRBD1 on 6 matching bases. The CDR3 contains 15 residues. Germline V CDR1 and CDR2: SGHNT, YENEEA. The V end was cut by 5 bases, the J end by 0 bases, with 14 bases between. The CDR3 nucleotides read TGTGCCAGCAGCCCATATACAGGGCCCTCCTACGAGCAGTACTTC. Translated: CASSPYTGPSYEQYF.